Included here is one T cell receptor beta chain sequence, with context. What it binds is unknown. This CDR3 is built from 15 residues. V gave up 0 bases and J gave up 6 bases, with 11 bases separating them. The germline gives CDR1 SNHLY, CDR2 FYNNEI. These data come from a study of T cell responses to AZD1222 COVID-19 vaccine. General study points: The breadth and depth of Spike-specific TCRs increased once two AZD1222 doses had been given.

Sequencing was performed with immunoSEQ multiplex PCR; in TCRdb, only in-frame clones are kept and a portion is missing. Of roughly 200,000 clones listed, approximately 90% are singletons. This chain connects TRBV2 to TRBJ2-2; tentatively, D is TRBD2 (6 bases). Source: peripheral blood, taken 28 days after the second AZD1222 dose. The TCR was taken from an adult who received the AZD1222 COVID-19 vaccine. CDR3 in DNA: TGTGCCAGCAGTGAAGCGTCCGGGGAGGCCGGGGAGCTGTTTTTT. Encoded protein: CASSEASGEAGELFF.